The 20 T cell receptor beta chains in this list originate from one sample, sequenced in a study of Graves' ophthalmopathy and Graves' hyperthyroidism. The TCR beta CDR3 regions underwent amplification from RNA transcripts. Second-round multiplex PCR followed a first-round RT-PCR using HTBI primers. MiXCR, run by TCRdb on the multiplex PCR reads, gives a single entry per CDR3 protein. The sample has 30,000 to 50,000 distinct CDR3 sequences, 45% to 55% seen once. The material sequenced was peripheral blood. Source of these receptors: an adult woman with stable Graves' hyperthyroidism.

This clonotype was observed once. V gene TRBV15 combines with J gene TRBJ1-5; no reliable D call. CDR1 is LNHNV and CDR2 is YYDKDF in the germline V gene (reference sequence). With 4 bases removed from V and 6 bases from J, the gap between germline ends came to 10 bases. The CDR3 has 13 residues. CDR3 region: CATSKLGTQPQHF. CDR3 sequence (DNA): TGTGCCACCAGCAAATTAGGTACTCAGCCCCAGCATTTT.

This chain uses TRBV20-1 with TRBJ1-3; D is unclear. Germline V gene data show CDR1 as DFQATT and CDR2 as SNEGSKA (reference sequence). This CDR3 contains 16 residues. V lost 0 bases and J 4 bases, leaving 16 bases between the germline ends. The CDR3, as DNA: TGCAGTGCTAGAGACGCTTTGCCAAGCGGAGGAAACACCATATATTTT. It specifies CSARDALPSGGNTIYF.

The V and J genes are TRBV10-3 and TRBJ1-6; unclear D gene. Germline V lookup: CDR1 ENHRY, CDR2 SYGVKD. Trimming took 2 bases from V and 0 from J, leaving 5 bases between them. The CDR3 contains 15 residues. The CDR3 bases are TGTGCCATCAGTGAGCTGAGCTCCTATAATTCACCCCTCCACTTT. Residues: CAISELSSYNSPLHF.

This clonotype was counted between two and nine times. The chain recombines TRBV20-1 with TRBJ1-2; 9 nucleotides agree with TRBD1. CDR1 and CDR2 from the germline V gene are DFQATT and SNEGSKA (reference sequence). The CDR3 consists of 15 residues. The junction had 8 bases not matched to a gene; V was cut back by 1 base and J by 5 bases. The CDR3 here is CSARGGQGRGYGYTF. CDR3 DNA: TGCAGTGCTAGAGGGGGACAGGGCAGGGGGTATGGCTACACCTTC.

This chain uses TRBV24-1 with TRBJ2-7; 12 bases map to TRBD1. Germline V lookup: CDR1 KGHDR, CDR2 SFDVKD. This CDR3 is 16 amino acids long. V trimming: 4 bases; J trimming: 5 bases; junction bases outside the gene matches: 8. The CDR3 sequence: CATSEGPGTGGDEQYF. The CDR3 coding sequence is TGTGCCACCAGTGAAGGACCCGGGACAGGGGGCGACGAGCAGTACTTC.

About this clonotype: Compared with germline, one end of the junction differs, possibly owing to a read error. This CDR3 reads CASSLVPTATMNTEAFF. CDR3 DNA sequence: TGCGCCAGCAGCTTAGTTCCGACAGCCACCATGAACACTGAGGCTTTCTTT. The rearrangement joins TRBV5-1 to TRBJ1-1; D perhaps matches TRBD1 (5 bases). Germline CDR1 reads SGHRS; CDR2 reads YFSETQ. The CDR3 totals 17 residues.

A note on this clonotype: One junction end does not reproduce the germline sequence, and a read error may be involved. The genes are TRBV2 and TRBJ2-2, with TRBD2 matching over 10 bases. This CDR3 region has 16 residues. Per the germline V gene, CDR1 is SNHLY and CDR2 is FYNNEI. The CDR3 DNA reads TGTGTCAGCAGTCTCCTAGCGGGAGCGAACACCGGGGAGCTGTCTTTT. Its protein product is CVSSLLAGANTGELSF.

This clonotype ranks as medium-sized. The rearrangement links TRBV7-9 to TRBJ2-7; D unresolved. CDR1 is SEHNR and CDR2 is FQNEAQ in the germline V gene (reference sequence). Trimming took off 1 base at V and 8 bases at J, with 12 bases between the two ends. This CDR3 has 13 amino acids. In DNA form, the CDR3 reads TGTGCCAGCAGCTTAGTATCGGCACCCAAGCAGTACTTC. Its protein is CASSLVSAPKQYF.

This chain uses TRBV19 with TRBJ1-5, with 8 bases aligning to TRBD1. V lost 5 bases, J lost 1 base, and 10 bases stayed unmatched. The CDR3 is made up of 17 amino acids. From germline, CDR1 is LNHDA and CDR2 SQIVND (reference sequence). CDR3 coding DNA: TGTGCCAGTAGTTCCAAGGACAGGGCCTACAGCAATCAGCCCCAGCATTTT. It specifies CASSSKDRAYSNQPQHF.

At least ten counts were recorded for this clonotype. V gene TRBV5-1 combines with J gene TRBJ1-1, with 8 bases lining up with TRBD1. Per the germline V gene, CDR1 is SGHRS and CDR2 is YFSETQ. V was pared by 4 bases and J by 4 bases, with 3 bases of the junction left unmatched. CDR3 size: 13 residues. DNA for the CDR3: TGCGCCAGCAGCGCCACAGGGGGCACTGAAGCTTTCTTT. It is translated as CASSATGGTEAFF.

The chain has TRBV14 and TRBJ2-7, with D possibly called TRBD1 or TRBD2 (5 bases each). The CDR3 runs 12 residues. Germline CDR1 and CDR2: SGHDN and FVKESK. The V and J ends lost 6 bases and 8 bases respectively, with 14 bases between them. The CDR3 reads CASSLDGAQQYF. CDR3 bases: TGTGCCAGCAGTTTAGACGGGGCCCAGCAGTACTTC. The full variable domain, with the rest looked up from reference TRBV14 and TRBJ2-7, is EAGVTQFPSHSVIEKGQTVTLRCDPISGHDNLYWYRRVMGKEIKFLLHFVKESKQDESGMPNNRFLAERTGGTYSTLKVQPAELEDSGVYFCASSLDGAQQYFGPGTRLTVT.

The rearrangement links TRBV29-1 to TRBJ1-1, with 8 bases fitting TRBD1. Losses at the gene ends were 4 bases for V and 0 bases for J; bases not matched to a gene: 4. The CDR3 is 14 amino acids. Germline values: CDR1 SQVTM, CDR2 ANQGSEA. CDR3 residues: CSVAQGALNTEAFF. For the CDR3, the DNA is TGCAGCGTTGCCCAGGGGGCACTGAACACTGAAGCTTTCTTT.

This clonotype was picked up one time. The chain employs TRBV20-1 and TRBJ1-1, with D possibly TRBD1 on 5 matching bases. CDR3 length equals 14 residues. CDR1 and CDR2 from the germline V gene are DFQATT and SNEGSKA (reference sequence). Trimming removed 5 bases from V and 1 base from J, with 14 bases in between. In DNA, the CDR3 is TGCAGTGCTCGTCGGGGCAGATCGAACACTGAAGCTTTCTTT. Protein: CSARRGRSNTEAFF.

Of note for this clonotype: The conserved phenylalanine or tryptophan is not found at the CDR3 terminus, so this likely reflects a read error. The DNA is left out, because the CDR3 cannot be placed on it with certainty; the CDR3 is given as TCRdb lists it. The chain employs TRBV29-1 and TRBJ1-6; the DNA was not used to check the table's D call, TRBD1. Both ends counted, the CDR3 spans 13 residues. Germline assignment: CDR1 SQVTM and CDR2 ANQGSEA. Here the CDR3 reads CSVGTDYNSPLQS.

This clonotype was seen ten or more times. This may be a read error, as it is one base from a much larger clone. The genes are TRBV24-1 and TRBJ1-5; D call uncertain. Per the germline V gene, CDR1 is KGHDR and CDR2 is SFDVKD. This CDR3 is 13 amino acids long. CDR3 DNA sequence: TGTGCCACCAGCCAGCCAGGCAATCGGCCCCAGCATTTT. Amino acids: CATSQPGNRPQHF.

This clonotype is classed as medium-sized. The chain is built from TRBV7-2 and TRBJ1-2; TRBD1 matches 8 bases. CDR1 is SGHTA, CDR2 FQGNSA, per germline. Unmatched junction bases numbered 3, after V lost 1 base and J lost 5 bases. The CDR3 runs 14 residues. The CDR3 nucleotides are TGTGCCAGCAGCTTAGACAGGGGGTGGTATGGCTACACCTTC. Protein product: CASSLDRGWYGYTF.

This clonotype was seen only a few times. This chain links TRBV20-1 with TRBJ1-2; 12 nucleotides align to TRBD1. CDR1 is DFQATT and CDR2 is SNEGSKA in the germline V gene (reference sequence). The CDR3 has 14 residues. V was clipped by 3 bases and J by 7 bases; unmatched bases: 6. In DNA form, the CDR3 reads TGCAGTGCTAGGCCGGGACAGGGGGCGGGTGGCTACACCTTC. Translation: CSARPGQGAGGYTF.

The chain recombines TRBV4-2 with TRBJ2-7, with TRBD2 matching 7 bases. Trimming took 3 bases from V and 5 from J; bases not matched to a gene: 10. Germline V lookup: CDR1 LGHNA, CDR2 YNFKEQ. CDR3 length: 15 residues. The CDR3 DNA is TGTGCCAGCAGCCAGGGAGTGGGCGGGAGCGACGAGCAGTACTTC. This translates into CASSQGVGGSDEQYF.

On this clonotype: A read error may produce the germline difference seen at one junction end. The V and J genes are TRBV10-3 and TRBJ1-5; tentative D call: TRBD1 (6 bases). CDR3 size: 14 residues. Germline CDR1 ENHRY, CDR2 SYGVKD. The CDR3 is CAFRSGDSNQPQHF. The CDR3 bases are TGTGCCTTCAGGTCAGGGGATAGCAATCAGCCCCAGCATTTT.

In its sample, this clonotype was seen many times. The chain joins TRBV5-5 to TRBJ1-4, with D possibly matching TRBD1 (6 bases). Germline V CDR1 and CDR2: SGHKS, YYEKEE (reference sequence). The CDR3 spans 14 residues. V was trimmed by 0 bases and J by 8 bases, leaving 11 bases between them. The chain's CDR3 is CASSLVGGLEKLFF. DNA of the CDR3: TGTGCCAGCAGCTTGGTCGGGGGGCTCGAAAAACTGTTTTTT.